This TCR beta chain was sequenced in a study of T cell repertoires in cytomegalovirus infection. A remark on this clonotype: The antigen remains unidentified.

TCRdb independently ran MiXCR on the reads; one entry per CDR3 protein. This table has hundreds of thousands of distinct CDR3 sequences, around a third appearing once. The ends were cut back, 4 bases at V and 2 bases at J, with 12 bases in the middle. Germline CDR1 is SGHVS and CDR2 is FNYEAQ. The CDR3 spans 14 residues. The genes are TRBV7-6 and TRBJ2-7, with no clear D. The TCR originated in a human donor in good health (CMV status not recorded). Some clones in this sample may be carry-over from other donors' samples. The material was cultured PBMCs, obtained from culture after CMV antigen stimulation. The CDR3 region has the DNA TGTGCCAGCAGCTCATACAAGAAGCCCTACGAGCAGTACTTC. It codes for CASSSYKKPYEQYF.